One and the same sample provided the 14 T cell receptor beta chains below, sequenced in a study of regulatory T cells in long-lasting Graves disease. Indicated time point: newly diagnosed GD, antithyroid drugs for less than 3 months. Preparation of the TCR library used RNA extracted from PBMCs. For TCR beta, libraries came from iRepertoire HTBI primers and Arm-PCR of CDR3 regions. TCRdb called the multiplex PCR reads again in MiXCR, with one record for every CDR3 protein. This repertoire shows about 370,000 distinct CDR3 sequences, around 16% found once; its top ten account for roughly 20%. Sequences were derived from peripheral blood mononuclear cells (PBMCs), sampled at new diagnosis, from a patient treated with antithyroid drugs. All receptors derive from a female donor with Graves disease.

This clonotype was observed a few times. This chain links TRBV19 with TRBJ2-4; D is uncertain. CDR1 LNHDA and CDR2 SQIVND come from the germline V gene (reference sequence). The CDR3 has 15 residues. Trimming cost V 2 bases and J 0 bases, with 8 bases left between them. This CDR3 is CASSITAVAKNIQYF. The DNA of the CDR3 is TGTGCCAGTAGTATAACGGCGGTAGCCAAAAACATTCAGTACTTC. Variable domain in full (rest from reference TRBV19 and TRBJ2-4): DGGITQSPKYLFRKEGQNVTLSCEQNLNHDAMYWYRQDPGQGLRLIYYSQIVNDFQKGDIAEGYSVSREKKESFPLTVTSAQKNPTAFYLCASSITAVAKNIQYFGAGTRLSVL.

This CDR3 is CAWGVFLNYGYTF. DNA for the CDR3: TGTGCCTGGGGAGTCTTCCTTAACTATGGCTACACCTTC. V is TRBV7-9 and J is TRBJ1-2; D remains unclear. The V gene's germline CDR1 is SEHNR and CDR2 FQNEAQ (reference sequence). The CDR3 contains 13 residues. V was cut by 11 bases and J by 1 base, with 14 bases left in between.

The chain uses TRBV4-1 and TRBJ1-5; D gene unclear. Trimming shortened V by 1 base and J by 6 bases, and 10 bases separated the two germline ends. Per the germline V gene, CDR1 is MGHRA and CDR2 is YSYEKL. This CDR3 has 14 residues. CDR3 sequence: CASSQALGGQPQHF. In nucleotides, the CDR3 is TGCGCCAGCAGCCAAGCCCTAGGAGGTCAGCCCCAGCATTTT.

This clonotype appeared many times. Relative to the germline gene, one junction end is altered; a read error may explain this. The CDR3 bases are TGTGTCAGCAGCTCCTTCGGGGGTAGCAATCAGCCCCAGCATTTT. Translating it yields CVSSSFGGSNQPQHF. The chain has TRBV7-2 and TRBJ1-5; possibly TRBD1 for D (5 bases). The CDR3 is made up of 15 amino acids. CDR1 SGHTA and CDR2 FQGNSA come from the germline V gene.

In this sample, this clonotype turned up many times. The rearrangement joins TRBV12-3 or TRBV12-4 to TRBJ2-3; D uncertain. This CDR3 has 16 residues. Trimming cost V 6 bases and J 5 bases, with 21 bases left between them. The CDR3 sequence: CASSFSPPADLDTQYF. The DNA for the CDR3 is TGTGCCAGCAGCTTCTCCCCCCCGGCTGATCTAGATACGCAGTATTTT.

There are many counts of this clonotype. The V and J genes are TRBV15 and TRBJ2-3; D possibly corresponds to TRBD2 (6 bases). The germline V and J ends were trimmed by 9 bases and 0 bases, with 25 bases remaining between them. Germline V gene data show CDR1 as LNHNV and CDR2 as YYDKDF (reference sequence). The CDR3 extends over 18 amino acids. CDR3 loop: CATYRQVGGEFSTDTQYF. The CDR3 nucleotides read TGTGCCACATATCGTCAGGTCGGGGGAGAGTTTAGCACAGATACGCAGTATTTT.

This chain uses TRBV6-1 with TRBJ2-5, with 7 nucleotides matching TRBD1. CDR3 length: 14 residues. Germline V CDR1 and CDR2: MNHNS, SASEGT. The J segment lost 3 bases and the V segment lost 6 bases, leaving 7 bases of the junction unmatched. The CDR3 protein is CASSRGQAEETQYF. DNA for the CDR3: TGTGCCAGCAGCCGAGGACAGGCAGAAGAGACCCAGTACTTC.

The V gene is TRBV7-8, the J gene TRBJ2-7, with D possibly being TRBD1 or TRBD2 (5 bases each). Germline assignment: CDR1 SGHVS and CDR2 FQNEAQ. The CDR3 has 16 residues. Trimming removed 5 bases at V and 4 bases at J, with 21 bases between. This chain's CDR3 is CASSTTWDGGLYEQYF. In DNA form, the CDR3 reads TGTGCCAGCAGCACAACTTGGGACGGAGGACTTTACGAGCAGTACTTC.

The V and J genes are TRBV2 and TRBJ2-7; D gene uncertain. Germline CDR1 SNHLY, CDR2 FYNNEI. The V end was cut by 2 bases, the J end by 0 bases, with 11 bases between. This CDR3 is 15 amino acids long. CDR3: CASSEYVVSSYEQYF. The CDR3 coding sequence is TGTGCCAGCAGTGAATATGTGGTAAGCTCCTACGAGCAGTACTTC.

V usage is TRBV15 and J usage is TRBJ2-7; no reliable D call. V lost 1 base to trimming and J lost 9 bases, with 19 bases between them. This CDR3 comprises 15 residues. The germline V gene has CDR1 LNHNV and CDR2 YYDKDF (reference sequence). The CDR3 protein is CATSRVHTGSGGQYF. The CDR3 DNA sequence: TGTGCCACCAGCAGAGTTCACACTGGCTCCGGTGGGCAGTACTTC.

This clonotype was found many times. This chain uses TRBV24-1 with TRBJ2-1; 8 bases fit TRBD2. V lost 5 bases to trimming and J lost 7 bases; unmatched junction nucleotides: 6. The CDR3 is 14 residues long. CDR1 is KGHDR and CDR2 is SFDVKD in the germline V gene. CDR3 region: CATSAFREGNEQFF. CDR3 DNA sequence: TGTGCCACCAGTGCTTTTCGGGAGGGAAATGAGCAGTTCTTC.

This clonotype turned up a few times. CDR3 amino acids: CASSWRQGYTGELFF. The CDR3 DNA reads as TGTGCCAGCAGTTGGCGGCAGGGCTACACCGGGGAGCTGTTTTTT. The chain carries TRBV6-5 and TRBJ2-2, with D perhaps TRBD1 (5 bases). The germline gives CDR1 MNHEY, CDR2 SVGAGI. There are 15 residues in the CDR3. V was cut by 4 bases and J by 3 bases, with 12 bases left in between.

V and J are TRBV19 and TRBJ1-1, with D hard to call. The V and J ends lost 8 bases and 4 bases respectively, with 17 bases between them. CDR1 is LNHDA and CDR2 is SQIVND in the germline V gene (reference sequence). The CDR3 sequence is 14 residues long. CDR3 sequence: CASLSMRSATEAFF. The DNA for the CDR3 is TGTGCCAGTTTGTCAATGCGGTCTGCCACTGAAGCTTTCTTT.

This clonotype was seen only a few times. The chain couples TRBV20-1 to TRBJ1-5, with D perhaps TRBD1 (6 bases). CDR3 length: 16 residues. V lost 0 bases and J lost 1, with 13 bases in between. From germline, CDR1 is DFQATT and CDR2 SNEGSKA (reference sequence). As DNA, the CDR3 is TGCAGTGCTAGAGATTATGCAGGACAGAGCAATCAGCCCCAGCATTTT. Its protein product is CSARDYAGQSNQPQHF.